These T cell receptor beta chains were read from a single sample in a study of blood T cell repertoires in COVID-19. TCRdb's table, derived via immunoSEQ multiplex PCR, lists solely in-frame clones and lacks some. The sample records a few hundred thousand clones, 84% being singletons. The source material was peripheral blood. All receptors come from a woman in her 40s who had recovered from COVID-19. Both conserved end residues are part of each CDR3. The D gene is left open where the match is weak. Only part of the rows carry a size: once, few, many, or a class if the clone is expanded.

d_gene: NA; v_gene: TRBV2; abundance: NA; j_gene: TRBJ1-2; CDR3aa: CASSDTSANPYYGYTF; CDR3nt: TGTGCCAGCAGTGACACATCAGCGAATCCTTACTATGGCTACACCTTC
d_gene: TRBD1; v_gene: TRBV28; abundance: NA; j_gene: TRBJ1-5; CDR3aa: CASSSLEGALQPQHF; CDR3nt: TGTGCCAGCAGTTCGTTGGAGGGGGCTCTTCAGCCCCAGCATTTT
d_gene: NA; v_gene: TRBV7-2; abundance: NA; j_gene: TRBJ2-7; CDR3aa: CASSFGGFYEQYF; CDR3nt: TGTGCCAGCAGCTTTGGCGGGTTCTACGAGCAGTACTTC
d_gene: NA; v_gene: TRBV5-1; abundance: NA; j_gene: TRBJ2-2; CDR3aa: CASSQGTITGELFF; CDR3nt: TGCGCCAGCAGCCAAGGGACAATCACCGGGGAGCTGTTTTTT
d_gene: NA; v_gene: TRBV3-1/TRBV3-2; abundance: NA; j_gene: TRBJ1-6; CDR3aa: CASSQGGLNSPLHF; CDR3nt: TGTGCCAGCAGCCAAGGGGGACTTAATTCACCCCTCCACTTT
d_gene: TRBD1; v_gene: TRBV3-1/TRBV3-2; abundance: NA; j_gene: TRBJ2-1; CDR3aa: CASSQTGTVNNEQFF; CDR3nt: TGTGCCAGCAGCCAAACCGGGACAGTAAACAATGAGCAGTTCTTC
d_gene: TRBD1; v_gene: TRBV7-9; abundance: NA; j_gene: TRBJ1-2; CDR3aa: CASSSNVRGTDTHYGYTF; CDR3nt: TGTGCCAGCAGCTCTAATGTTCGTGGGACAGACACTCACTATGGCTACACCTTC
d_gene: TRBD1; v_gene: TRBV7-2; abundance: NA; j_gene: TRBJ1-2; CDR3aa: CASSRDRGMNGYTF; CDR3nt: TGTGCCAGTAGCCGGGACAGGGGAATGAATGGCTACACCTTC
d_gene: TRBD2; v_gene: TRBV19; abundance: NA; j_gene: TRBJ2-1; CDR3aa: CASTPSGLSGNEQFF; CDR3nt: TGTGCCAGTACCCCGTCGGGACTATCGGGCAATGAGCAGTTCTTC
d_gene: NA; v_gene: TRBV18; abundance: once; j_gene: TRBJ1-4; CDR3aa: CASSPFPLATNEKLFF; CDR3nt: TGTGCCAGCTCACCATTTCCTCTTGCAACTAATGAAAAACTGTTTTTT
d_gene: TRBD2; v_gene: TRBV5-4; abundance: NA; j_gene: TRBJ2-1; CDR3aa: CASFTGLAQNNEQFF; CDR3nt: TGTGCCAGCTTCACAGGACTAGCGCAGAACAATGAGCAGTTCTTC
d_gene: NA; v_gene: TRBV5-1; abundance: NA; j_gene: TRBJ2-7; CDR3aa: CASSLSMGHLGYEQYF; CDR3nt: TGCGCCAGCAGCTTGTCTATGGGGCACCTAGGCTACGAGCAGTACTTC
d_gene: TRBD1; v_gene: TRBV7-2; abundance: NA; j_gene: TRBJ2-7; CDR3aa: CASSLGQGVRYEQYF; CDR3nt: TGTGCCAGCAGCTTGGGACAGGGAGTCCGCTACGAGCAGTACTTC
d_gene: NA; v_gene: TRBV4-3; abundance: few; j_gene: TRBJ2-1; CDR3aa: CASSQDSGSYSSYNEQFF; CDR3nt: TGCGCCAGCAGCCAAGACTCAGGCAGTTACTCCTCCTACAATGAGCAGTTCTTC
d_gene: TRBD2; v_gene: TRBV18; abundance: NA; j_gene: TRBJ2-5; CDR3aa: CASSQTSGGEETQYF; CDR3nt: TGTGCCAGCTCACAGACTAGCGGGGGTGAAGAGACCCAGTACTTC
d_gene: NA; v_gene: TRBV4-3; abundance: NA; j_gene: TRBJ2-7; CDR3aa: CASSQELGTGSHEQYF; CDR3nt: TGCGCCAGCAGCCAAGAATTGGGCACAGGGTCCCACGAGCAGTACTTC
d_gene: NA; v_gene: TRBV10-3; abundance: NA; j_gene: TRBJ2-5; CDR3aa: CAISGEYQETQYF; CDR3nt: TGTGCCATCAGTGGGGAGTACCAAGAGACCCAGTACTTC
d_gene: TRBD2; v_gene: TRBV5-1; abundance: NA; j_gene: TRBJ2-1; CDR3aa: CASSFSQRGGGEQFF; CDR3nt: TGCGCCAGCAGCTTCTCTCAGCGGGGGGGCGGTGAGCAGTTCTTC
d_gene: NA; v_gene: TRBV6-1; abundance: NA; j_gene: TRBJ1-2; CDR3aa: CASSDRIQTFYGYTF; CDR3nt: TGTGCCAGCAGTGATAGGATCCAGACTTTTTATGGCTACACCTTC
d_gene: TRBD1; v_gene: TRBV7-9; abundance: few; j_gene: TRBJ1-1; CDR3aa: CASSPTDRGAFF; CDR3nt: TGTGCCAGCAGCCCTACGGACAGGGGCGCTTTCTTT
d_gene: NA; v_gene: TRBV11-3; abundance: NA; j_gene: TRBJ2-3; CDR3aa: CASSLEGTQYF; CDR3nt: TGTGCCAGCAGCTTAGAGGGCACGCAGTATTTT
d_gene: TRBD1; v_gene: TRBV19; abundance: NA; j_gene: TRBJ1-6; CDR3aa: CASSIETGGNSPLHF; CDR3nt: TGTGCCAGTAGTATAGAAACAGGGGGTAATTCACCCCTCCACTTT
d_gene: NA; v_gene: TRBV7-5; abundance: NA; j_gene: TRBJ2-6; CDR3aa: CARSIRDSLVPGANVLTF; CDR3nt: TGTGCCAGAAGCATAAGGGACAGTCTAGTCCCTGGGGCCAACGTCCTGACTTTC
d_gene: NA; v_gene: TRBV2; abundance: NA; j_gene: TRBJ2-7; CDR3aa: CASGGNRDEQYF; CDR3nt: TGTGCCAGCGGTGGCAACAGGGACGAGCAGTACTTC
d_gene: TRBD1; v_gene: TRBV5-1; abundance: NA; j_gene: TRBJ2-6; CDR3aa: CASVGTGSGANVLTF; CDR3nt: TGCGCCAGCGTGGGGACAGGGTCAGGGGCCAACGTCCTGACTTTC
d_gene: NA; v_gene: TRBV2; abundance: NA; j_gene: TRBJ2-3; CDR3aa: CASSEMRDTQYF; CDR3nt: TGTGCCAGCAGTGAGATGAGAGATACGCAGTATTTT
d_gene: TRBD1; v_gene: TRBV10-3; abundance: NA; j_gene: TRBJ2-1; CDR3aa: CAISEGTDYNEQFF; CDR3nt: TGTGCCATCAGTGAAGGGACAGACTACAATGAGCAGTTCTTC
d_gene: TRBD2; v_gene: TRBV2; abundance: NA; j_gene: TRBJ2-5; CDR3aa: CASSEFLAGGPQYF; CDR3nt: TGTGCCAGCAGTGAATTCCTAGCGGGGGGGCCCCAGTACTTC
d_gene: NA; v_gene: TRBV5-1; abundance: NA; j_gene: TRBJ2-1; CDR3aa: CASSGGSWGEQFF; CDR3nt: TGCGCCAGCAGCGGTGGGAGCTGGGGTGAGCAGTTCTTC
d_gene: TRBD1; v_gene: TRBV2; abundance: NA; j_gene: TRBJ1-3; CDR3aa: CASSRDRWSTDSGNTIYF; CDR3nt: TGTGCCAGCAGTAGGGACAGGTGGTCGACCGACTCTGGAAACACCATATATTTT
d_gene: NA; v_gene: TRBV15; abundance: NA; j_gene: TRBJ2-1; CDR3aa: CATSRGTGLQFF; CDR3nt: TGTGCCACCAGCAGAGGTACAGGGTTGCAGTTCTTC
d_gene: NA; v_gene: TRBV6-1; abundance: once; j_gene: TRBJ1-3; CDR3aa: CASSEARTGTFGNTIYF; CDR3nt: TGTGCCAGCAGTGAAGCCAGAACCGGGACATTTGGAAACACCATATATTTT
d_gene: NA; v_gene: TRBV5-1; abundance: NA; j_gene: TRBJ1-2; CDR3aa: CASSSAEGYGYTF; CDR3nt: TGCGCCAGCAGCTCCGCAGAGGGTTATGGCTACACCTTC
d_gene: NA; v_gene: TRBV2; abundance: NA; j_gene: TRBJ1-2; CDR3aa: CASSSLSYGYTF; CDR3nt: TGTGCCAGCAGTTCCCTGAGCTATGGCTACACCTTC
d_gene: NA; v_gene: TRBV18; abundance: NA; j_gene: TRBJ1-5; CDR3aa: CASSPFRVSDQPQHF; CDR3nt: TGTGCCAGCTCACCATTTAGAGTTTCCGATCAGCCCCAGCATTTT
d_gene: TRBD2; v_gene: TRBV11-2; abundance: NA; j_gene: TRBJ2-3; CDR3aa: CASSLGHQRGFTDTQYF; CDR3nt: TGTGCCAGCAGCTTAGGGCACCAGCGGGGTTTCACAGATACGCAGTATTTT
d_gene: NA; v_gene: TRBV6-2/TRBV6-3; abundance: once; j_gene: TRBJ2-2; CDR3aa: CASSKQGIGELFF; CDR3nt: TGTGCCAGCAGTAAACAGGGAATTGGGGAGCTGTTTTTT
d_gene: NA; v_gene: TRBV3-1/TRBV3-2; abundance: NA; j_gene: TRBJ2-1; CDR3aa: CASSQVSVSYNEQFF; CDR3nt: TGTGCCAGCAGCCAAGTAAGCGTCTCCTACAATGAGCAGTTCTTC
d_gene: TRBD1; v_gene: TRBV5-1; abundance: NA; j_gene: TRBJ2-3; CDR3aa: CASSDMDRDPQYF; CDR3nt: TGCGCCAGCAGCGACATGGACAGGGACCCGCAGTATTTT
d_gene: NA; v_gene: TRBV18; abundance: NA; j_gene: TRBJ1-4; CDR3aa: CASSPYQGLFTNEKLFF; CDR3nt: TGTGCCAGCTCACCCTATCAGGGGTTATTCACTAATGAAAAACTGTTTTTT
d_gene: NA; v_gene: TRBV11-2; abundance: NA; j_gene: TRBJ2-7; CDR3aa: CASSLSEQTEQYF; CDR3nt: TGTGCCAGCAGCTTATCAGAACAGACAGAGCAGTACTTC
d_gene: NA; v_gene: TRBV9; abundance: once; j_gene: TRBJ1-3; CDR3aa: CASSAGSSTGNTIYF; CDR3nt: TGTGCCAGCAGCGCGGGATCATCCACCGGAAACACCATATATTTT
d_gene: NA; v_gene: TRBV11-2; abundance: NA; j_gene: TRBJ1-3; CDR3aa: CASSLLAGAGNTIYF; CDR3nt: TGTGCCAGCAGCTTATTAGCAGGGGCTGGAAACACCATATATTTT
d_gene: NA; v_gene: TRBV12-3/TRBV12-4; abundance: NA; j_gene: TRBJ2-3; CDR3aa: CASSYGGGDTQYF; CDR3nt: TGTGCCAGCAGTTATGGGGGAGGTGATACGCAGTATTTT
d_gene: NA; v_gene: TRBV6-5; abundance: NA; j_gene: TRBJ2-3; CDR3aa: CASRDISTDTQYF; CDR3nt: TGTGCCAGCAGGGACATATCCACAGATACGCAGTATTTT
d_gene: NA; v_gene: TRBV4-3; abundance: NA; j_gene: TRBJ1-1; CDR3aa: CASSQEFIQGEAFF; CDR3nt: TGCGCCAGCAGCCAAGAATTTATCCAGGGGGAAGCTTTCTTT
d_gene: TRBD2; v_gene: TRBV9; abundance: once; j_gene: TRBJ2-3; CDR3aa: CASSAGTSGDTQYF; CDR3nt: TGTGCCAGCAGCGCCGGGACTAGCGGCGATACGCAGTATTTT
d_gene: NA; v_gene: TRBV7-3; abundance: NA; j_gene: TRBJ2-1; CDR3aa: CASSSGLANEQFF; CDR3nt: TGTGCCAGCAGCTCCGGACTGGCCAATGAGCAGTTCTTC
d_gene: NA; v_gene: TRBV6-6; abundance: NA; j_gene: TRBJ1-3; CDR3aa: CASEQFSGNTIYF; CDR3nt: TGTGCCAGCGAACAGTTCTCTGGAAACACCATATATTTT
d_gene: TRBD1; v_gene: TRBV10-2; abundance: NA; j_gene: TRBJ2-1; CDR3aa: CASGRTGMGEQFF; CDR3nt: TGCGCCAGCGGCCGGACAGGGATGGGTGAGCAGTTCTTC
d_gene: TRBD1; v_gene: TRBV14; abundance: NA; j_gene: TRBJ1-1; CDR3aa: CASSRLAGQGINTEAFF; CDR3nt: TGTGCCAGCAGCCGACTCGCGGGACAGGGTATCAACACTGAAGCTTTCTTT
d_gene: NA; v_gene: TRBV28; abundance: NA; j_gene: TRBJ2-7; CDR3aa: CASSPVQESSYEQYF; CDR3nt: TGTGCCAGCAGTCCGGTACAGGAGAGCTCCTACGAGCAGTACTTC
d_gene: NA; v_gene: TRBV7-3; abundance: once; j_gene: TRBJ2-5; CDR3aa: CASSLSAGDQETQYF; CDR3nt: TGTGCCAGCAGCTTATCAGCAGGGGATCAAGAGACCCAGTACTTC
d_gene: TRBD1; v_gene: TRBV5-4; abundance: once; j_gene: TRBJ1-1; CDR3aa: CASSLAGQMNTEAFF; CDR3nt: TGTGCCAGCAGCTTGGCGGGACAGATGAACACTGAAGCTTTCTTT
d_gene: TRBD1; v_gene: TRBV3-1/TRBV3-2; abundance: NA; j_gene: TRBJ2-2; CDR3aa: CASSPNSGQGNTGELFF; CDR3nt: TGTGCCAGCAGCCCAAACTCGGGACAGGGAAACACCGGGGAGCTGTTTTTT
d_gene: NA; v_gene: TRBV12-5; abundance: NA; j_gene: TRBJ2-2; CDR3aa: CASGYAPGTGELFF; CDR3nt: TGTGCTAGTGGTTACGCCCCAGGGACCGGGGAGCTGTTTTTT
d_gene: NA; v_gene: TRBV23-1; abundance: NA; j_gene: TRBJ1-3; CDR3aa: CASSQGILTISTIYF; CDR3nt: TGCGCCAGCAGTCAAGGCATCCTGACAATCAGCACCATATATTTT